This section outlines one T cell receptor (beta chain) sequence together with its context. The CDR3 is 17 amino acids. The trim removed 5 bases at V and 2 bases at J, leaving 8 bases unmatched. Germline-derived CDR1 and CDR2 are MNHEY and SMNVEV (reference sequence). PCR primers comprised 60 Vbeta and 13 Jbeta primers. How the authors handled the data: Counted up in a later analysis, unique TCR beta chains came to about 80 million, with some 9.9 million shared. TCRdb's table, derived via immunoSEQ multiplex PCR, lists solely in-frame clones and lacks some. V and J calls and clone size are copied from that table; D and trimming were computed from the DNA. The sample holds roughly 100,000 clones; over 75% are singletons and the top ten take about 6.9%. This entry is derived from a study of cytomegalovirus exposure and HLA in healthy donors.

Sequencing was done on a sample of PBMCs. The chain has TRBV27 and TRBJ2-4; TRBD1 agrees at 11 bases. This sequence originates from a young man in good health and CMV-seropositive. The CDR3 reads CASSPGQGVVSKNIQYF. The DNA for the CDR3 is TGTGCCAGCAGTCCGGGACAGGGGGTAGTCTCCAAAAACATTCAGTACTTC.